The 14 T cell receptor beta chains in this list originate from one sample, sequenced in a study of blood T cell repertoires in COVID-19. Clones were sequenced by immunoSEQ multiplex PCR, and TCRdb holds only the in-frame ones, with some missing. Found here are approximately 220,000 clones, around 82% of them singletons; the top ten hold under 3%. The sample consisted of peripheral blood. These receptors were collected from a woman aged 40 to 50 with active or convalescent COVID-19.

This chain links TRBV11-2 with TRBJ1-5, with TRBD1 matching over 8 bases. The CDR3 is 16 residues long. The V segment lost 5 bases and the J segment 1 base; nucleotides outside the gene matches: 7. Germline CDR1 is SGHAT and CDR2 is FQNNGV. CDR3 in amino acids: CASSLGRTGSNQPQHF. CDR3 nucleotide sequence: TGTGCCAGCAGCCTCGGTAGGACAGGGAGCAATCAGCCCCAGCATTTT.

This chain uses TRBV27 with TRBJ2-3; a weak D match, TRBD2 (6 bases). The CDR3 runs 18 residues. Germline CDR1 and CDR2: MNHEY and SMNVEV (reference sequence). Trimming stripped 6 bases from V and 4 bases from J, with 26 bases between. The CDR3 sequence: CASRKLIPGREKADTQYF. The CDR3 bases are TGTGCCAGCAGAAAACTCATACCTGGGCGGGAAAAGGCAGATACGCAGTATTTT.

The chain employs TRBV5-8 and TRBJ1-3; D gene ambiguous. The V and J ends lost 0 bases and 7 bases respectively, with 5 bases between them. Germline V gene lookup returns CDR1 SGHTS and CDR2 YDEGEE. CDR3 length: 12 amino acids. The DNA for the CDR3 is TGTGCCAGCAGCTTGGGGCAGAACACCATATATTTT. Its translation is CASSLGQNTIYF.

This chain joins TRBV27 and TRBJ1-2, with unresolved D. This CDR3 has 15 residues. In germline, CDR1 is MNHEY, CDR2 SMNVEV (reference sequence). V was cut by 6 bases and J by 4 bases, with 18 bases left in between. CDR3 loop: CASRELLKAFYGYTF. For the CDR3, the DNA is TGTGCCAGCAGGGAACTACTCAAAGCGTTCTATGGCTACACCTTC.

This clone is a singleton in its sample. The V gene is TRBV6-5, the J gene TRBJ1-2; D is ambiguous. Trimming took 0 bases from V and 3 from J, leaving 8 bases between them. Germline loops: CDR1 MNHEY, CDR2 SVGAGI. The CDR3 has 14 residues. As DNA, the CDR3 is TGTGCCAGCAGTTACTCTGTTGGAGACTATGGCTACACCTTC. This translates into CASSYSVGDYGYTF.

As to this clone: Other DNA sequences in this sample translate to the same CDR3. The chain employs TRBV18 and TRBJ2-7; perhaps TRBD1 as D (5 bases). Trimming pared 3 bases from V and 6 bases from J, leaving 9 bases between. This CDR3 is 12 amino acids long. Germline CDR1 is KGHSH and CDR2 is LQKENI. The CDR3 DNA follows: TGTGCCAGCTCACCTCAGGGTTCCGAGCAGTACTTC. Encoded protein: CASSPQGSEQYF.

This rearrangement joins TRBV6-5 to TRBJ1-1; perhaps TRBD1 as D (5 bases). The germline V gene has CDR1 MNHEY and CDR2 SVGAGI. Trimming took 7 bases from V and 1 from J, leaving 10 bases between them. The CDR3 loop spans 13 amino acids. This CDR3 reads CASTYDRNTEAFF. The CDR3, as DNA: TGTGCCAGCACCTACGACAGGAACACTGAAGCTTTCTTT.

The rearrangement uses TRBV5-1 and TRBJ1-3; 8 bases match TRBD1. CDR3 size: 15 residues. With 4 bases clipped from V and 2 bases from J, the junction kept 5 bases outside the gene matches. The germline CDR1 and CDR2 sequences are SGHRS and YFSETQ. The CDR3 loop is CASSQGTGTGNTIYF. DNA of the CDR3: TGCGCCAGCAGCCAAGGGACAGGAACTGGAAACACCATATATTTT.

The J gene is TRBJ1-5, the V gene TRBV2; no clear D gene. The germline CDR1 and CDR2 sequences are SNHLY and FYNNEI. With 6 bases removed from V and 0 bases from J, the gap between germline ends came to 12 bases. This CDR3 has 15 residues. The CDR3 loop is CASRERPYSNQPQHF. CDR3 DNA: TGTGCCAGCAGAGAACGTCCCTATAGCAATCAGCCCCAGCATTTT.

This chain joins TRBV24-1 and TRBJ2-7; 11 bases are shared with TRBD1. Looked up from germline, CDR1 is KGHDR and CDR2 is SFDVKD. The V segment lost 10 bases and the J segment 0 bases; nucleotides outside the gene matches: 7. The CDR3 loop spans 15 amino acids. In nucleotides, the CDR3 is TGTGCCACTCCGGACAGGGGGCCACGCTCCTACGAGCAGTACTTC. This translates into CATPDRGPRSYEQYF.

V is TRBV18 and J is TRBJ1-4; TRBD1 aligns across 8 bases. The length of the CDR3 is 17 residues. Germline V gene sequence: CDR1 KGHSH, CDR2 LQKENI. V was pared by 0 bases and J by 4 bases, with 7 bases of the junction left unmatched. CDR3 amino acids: CASSPPRTGNLNEKLFF. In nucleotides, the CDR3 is TGTGCCAGCTCACCACCCAGGACAGGGAACCTTAATGAAAAACTGTTTTTT. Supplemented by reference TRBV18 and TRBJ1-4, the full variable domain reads NAGVMQNPRHLVRRRGQEARLRCSPMKGHSHVYWYRQLPEEGLKFMVYLQKENIIDESGMPKERFSAEFPKEGPSILRIQQVVRGDSAAYFCASSPPRTGNLNEKLFFGSGTQLSVL.

CDR3 sequence: CSASGTSGVGAQYF. The CDR3 nucleotides read TGCAGTGCTAGTGGGACTAGCGGGGTTGGGGCCCAGTACTTC. J is TRBJ2-5 and V is TRBV20-1; TRBD2 matches 13 bases. The CDR3 extends over 14 amino acids. V lost 3 bases, J lost 9 bases, and 7 bases stayed unmatched. Germline V gene data show CDR1 as DFQATT and CDR2 as SNEGSKA (reference sequence).

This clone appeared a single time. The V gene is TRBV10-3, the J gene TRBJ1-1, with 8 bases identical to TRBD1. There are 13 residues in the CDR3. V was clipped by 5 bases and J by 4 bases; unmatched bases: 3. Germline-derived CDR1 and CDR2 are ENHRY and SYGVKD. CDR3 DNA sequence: TGTGCCATCAGTCAGGGGGCAGGCACTGAAGCTTTCTTT. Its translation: CAISQGAGTEAFF.

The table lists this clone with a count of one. The CDR3 is CASSGLTGGNQPQHF. CDR3 DNA sequence: TGTGCCAGCAGTGGTCTGACAGGGGGCAATCAGCCCCAGCATTTT. The rearrangement joins TRBV2 to TRBJ1-5; 8 nucleotides agree with TRBD1. The CDR3 has 15 residues. Germline-derived CDR1 and CDR2 are SNHLY and FYNNEI. J was trimmed by 2 bases and V by 4 bases; bases with no gene match: 4.